The sequence of this T cell receptor beta chain was determined in a study of blood T cell repertoires in COVID-19. Whole-study context: Nucleic acid was either cDNA or gDNA, and it came from T cells, B-cell-depleted T cells, or PBMCs.

Germline V gives CDR1 SGHNT, CDR2 YYREEE (reference sequence). The V and J ends lost 0 bases and 2 bases respectively, with 11 bases between them. CDR3 size: 16 residues. Produced via immunoSEQ multiplex PCR; TCRdb's table is partial and in-frame only. The sample contains about 290,000 clones, approximately 80% of which appear only once. The V call is TRBV5-4, the J call TRBJ2-2, with D possibly being TRBD1 (6 bases). Sequencing input: peripheral blood. This sequence was found in a woman aged 45-60 years with active or convalescent COVID-19. The CDR3, as DNA: TGTGCCAGCAGCTTGGTGAAGGGACACAACACCGGGGAGCTGTTTTTT. Translating it yields CASSLVKGHNTGELFF.